The entry that follows covers one TCR beta chain sequence. The data belong to a study of blood T cell repertoires in COVID-19. The wider study: T cells, B-cell-depleted T cells, or PBMCs supplied cDNA or gDNA.

In the study's own analysis: Researchers report that nucleated cell counts were estimated from reference gene primer amplification. Here immunoSEQ multiplex PCR was the method, and the copy in TCRdb shows in-frame clones only, minus some. V and J calls and clone size are copied from that table; D and trimming were computed from the DNA. This sample has approximately 280,000 clones; roughly 85% occur once, and the top ten carry 2.5%. Cohort allocation depended upon clinical history that participants reported. Sequenced input: PBMCs or T cells enriched from blood (not recorded which). This sequence originates from a woman in her forties or fifties who had recovered from COVID-19.

CDR3 protein: CASSLGPQSGNTIYF. The CDR3 region has the DNA TGTGCCAGCAGCTTAGGCCCACAGAGTGGAAACACCATATATTTT. The chain employs TRBV7-9 and TRBJ1-3; D not certain. The length of the CDR3 is 15 residues. V lost 1 base to trimming and J lost 3 bases, with 10 bases between them. Germline values: CDR1 SEHNR, CDR2 FQNEAQ (reference sequence).